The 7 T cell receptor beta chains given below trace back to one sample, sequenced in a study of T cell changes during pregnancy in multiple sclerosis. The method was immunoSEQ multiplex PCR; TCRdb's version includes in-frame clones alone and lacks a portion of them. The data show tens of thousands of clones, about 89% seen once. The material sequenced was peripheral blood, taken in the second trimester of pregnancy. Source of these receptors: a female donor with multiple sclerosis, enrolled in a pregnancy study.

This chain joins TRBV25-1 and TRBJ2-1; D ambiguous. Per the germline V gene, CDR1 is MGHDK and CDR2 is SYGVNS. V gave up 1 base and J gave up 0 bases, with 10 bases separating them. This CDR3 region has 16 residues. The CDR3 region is CASSESGPSSYNEQFF. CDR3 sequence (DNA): TGTGCCAGCAGTGAATCGGGTCCGAGCTCCTACAATGAGCAGTTCTTC.

The DNA for the CDR3 is TGTGCCAGCAGTTACTTGGCTAGCGGCTACGAGCAGTACTTC. Protein: CASSYLASGYEQYF. The V gene is TRBV6-6, the J gene TRBJ2-7; 7 nucleotides line up with TRBD2. The J segment lost 3 bases and the V segment lost 1 base, leaving 3 bases of the junction unmatched. There are 14 residues in the CDR3. Germline V gene lookup returns CDR1 MNHNY and CDR2 SVGAGI (reference sequence).

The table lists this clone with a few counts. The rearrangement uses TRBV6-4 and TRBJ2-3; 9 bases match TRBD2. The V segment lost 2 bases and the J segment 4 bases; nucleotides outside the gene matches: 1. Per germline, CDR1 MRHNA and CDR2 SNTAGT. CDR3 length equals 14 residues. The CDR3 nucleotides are TGTGCCAGCAGTGACGGCGGGGGGGCAGATACGCAGTATTTT. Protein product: CASSDGGGADTQYF.

CDR3 residues: CASSHARGNAREQYF. Here the CDR3 DNA reads TGCGCCAGCAGCCATGCCCGGGGGAACGCGCGAGAGCAGTACTTC. The chain joins TRBV4-1 to TRBJ2-7; D possibly corresponds to TRBD2 (6 bases). The CDR3 runs 15 residues. Germline V gene lookup returns CDR1 MGHRA and CDR2 YSYEKL. The V end was cut by 3 bases, the J end by 7 bases, with 19 bases between.

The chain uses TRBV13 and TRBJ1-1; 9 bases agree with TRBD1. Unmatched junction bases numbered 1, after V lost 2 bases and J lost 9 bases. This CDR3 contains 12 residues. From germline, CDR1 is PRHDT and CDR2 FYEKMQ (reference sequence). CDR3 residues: CASSLYRGQAFF. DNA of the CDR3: TGTGCCAGCAGCTTATACAGGGGGCAAGCTTTCTTT.

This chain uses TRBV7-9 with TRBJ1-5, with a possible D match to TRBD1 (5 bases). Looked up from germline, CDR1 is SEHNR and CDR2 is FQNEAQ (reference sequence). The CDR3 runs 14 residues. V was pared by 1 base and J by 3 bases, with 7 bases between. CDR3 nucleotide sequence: TGTGCCAGCAGCTTAGTGGGGCCCAATCAGCCCCAGCATTTT. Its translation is CASSLVGPNQPQHF.

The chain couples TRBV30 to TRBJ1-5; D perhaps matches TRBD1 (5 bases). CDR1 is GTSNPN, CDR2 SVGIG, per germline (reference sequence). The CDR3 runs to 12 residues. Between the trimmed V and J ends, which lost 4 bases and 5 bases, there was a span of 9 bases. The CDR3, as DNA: TGTGCCTGGAACAGGCGCTATCAGCCCCAGCATTTT. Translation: CAWNRRYQPQHF.